These 20 T cell receptor beta chains share one sample of origin, sequenced in a study of identical twins. TCRdb called the 5' RACE reads again in MiXCR, with one record for every CDR3 protein. This repertoire shows about 730,000 distinct CDR3 sequences, 21% found once; its top ten account for roughly 4.3%. The data also belong to a second study, concerning T cells expressing NK-cell markers.

The sequenced material came from PBMCs. These receptors all come from a woman aged 18-29 years in good health.

The CDR3 here is CAWSPPRVSGNTDTQYF. Written as DNA, the CDR3 is TGTGCCTGGAGTCCCCCCCGGGTTAGCGGCAACACAGATACGCAGTATTTT. The rearrangement uses TRBV30 and TRBJ2-3; TRBD2 might be the D (6 bases). V lost 2 bases, J lost 2 bases, and 20 bases lay in between. The CDR3 is 17 amino acids. CDR1 GTSNPN and CDR2 SVGIG come from the germline V gene (reference sequence).

This clonotype was detected only a few times. The V and J genes are TRBV10-3 and TRBJ2-7; D call uncertain. Trimming removed 2 bases at V and 3 bases at J, with 17 bases between. This CDR3 has 16 residues. From germline, CDR1 is ENHRY and CDR2 SYGVKD. Here the CDR3 reads CAISEPHGVTGYEQYF. CDR3 coding DNA: TGTGCCATCAGTGAGCCTCATGGGGTAACGGGCTACGAGCAGTACTTC.

This clonotype was found a few times. The rearrangement joins TRBV20-1 to TRBJ1-2, with 10 bases matching TRBD1. The CDR3 is 14 amino acids. J gave up 8 bases and V 6 bases, and 12 bases lay outside the gene matches. Germline V gene lookup returns CDR1 DFQATT and CDR2 SNEGSKA (reference sequence). CDR3: CSARRQGASEGYTF. The CDR3 coding sequence is TGCAGTGCCCGAAGACAGGGGGCATCTGAGGGCTACACCTTC.

This clonotype showed up just a few times. This CDR3 reads CSAREAGLWEETQYF. CDR3 in DNA: TGCAGTGCTAGAGAGGCAGGGCTCTGGGAAGAGACCCAGTACTTC. The chain combines TRBV20-1 with TRBJ2-5; TRBD1 is a possible D gene (5 bases). CDR3 length equals 15 residues. Germline assignment: CDR1 DFQATT and CDR2 SNEGSKA (reference sequence). Trimming removed 0 bases from V and 3 bases from J, with 14 bases in between.

This chain connects TRBV21-1 to TRBJ2-3; the D call of TRBD2 is as the table states it, not checked on the DNA. TRBV21-1 is designated a pseudogene. The CDR3 sequence is 22 residues long. The CDR3: CASSKEQGDLPRGRGGTDTQYF. The CDR3 nucleotides are TGTGCCAGCAGCAAAGAACAAGGAGATCTCCCAAGAGGGAGGGGGGGAACAGATACGCAGTATTTT.

The sample holds a few counts of this clonotype. This chain joins TRBV9 and TRBJ1-2; D is unclear. Germline V gives CDR1 SGDLS, CDR2 YYNGEE. The CDR3 runs to 14 residues. V dropped 4 bases and J dropped 4 bases, with 14 bases sitting between them. The CDR3, as DNA: TGTGCCAGCAGCCGGACTACGGGTGGCTATGGCTACACCTTC. This encodes CASSRTTGGYGYTF.

This clonotype was counted at least ten times. The V gene is TRBV12-3 or TRBV12-4, the J gene TRBJ2-5; the match to TRBD2 covers 7 bases. The trim removed 5 bases at V and 1 base at J, leaving 4 bases unmatched. The CDR3 totals 14 residues. CDR3: CASSLTSVQETQYF. Here the CDR3 DNA reads TGTGCCAGCAGTCTTACTAGCGTCCAAGAGACCCAGTACTTC.

This clonotype showed up just a few times. This chain uses TRBV4-3 with TRBJ2-3; 8 nucleotides align to TRBD1. CDR3 length: 16 residues. V trimming: 2 bases; J trimming: 3 bases; junction bases outside the gene matches: 7. From germline, CDR1 is LGHNA and CDR2 YSLEER. DNA of the CDR3: TGCGCCAGCAGCCAACCCGGCAGGGGGCGTACAGATACGCAGTATTTT. Amino acids: CASSQPGRGRTDTQYF.

The V gene is TRBV12-3 or TRBV12-4, the J gene TRBJ2-1, with 9 bases identical to TRBD1. The CDR3 is 17 residues long. The junction had 14 bases not matched to a gene; V was cut back by 8 bases and J by 3 bases. CDR3 bases: TGTGCCAGCCGGGGGGATAACAGGGGGCAACACTACAATGAGCAGTTCTTC. Residues: CASRGDNRGQHYNEQFF.

The V and J genes are TRBV6-1 and TRBJ2-7, with 11 bases identical to TRBD2. From germline, CDR1 is MNHNS and CDR2 SASEGT. V gave up 5 bases and J gave up 7 bases; unmatched junction bases: 13. The CDR3 runs to 16 residues. CDR3 DNA: TGTGCCAGCAGTCTAGATCCTAGCGGGAGGATACAAGAGCAGTACTTC. As protein: CASSLDPSGRIQEQYF.

This clonotype was observed a handful of times. The chain links TRBV6-1 to TRBJ1-1; D might be TRBD1 (5 bases). The germline CDR1 and CDR2 sequences are MNHNS and SASEGT. Trimming pared 6 bases from V and 1 base from J, leaving 15 bases between. This CDR3 contains 15 residues. CDR3 coding DNA: TGTGCCAGCAGAGCCGGGGGGGTCGAGAACACTGAAGCTTTCTTT. Encoded protein: CASRAGGVENTEAFF.

This clonotype was counted between two and nine times. This rearrangement joins TRBV9 to TRBJ2-7; a possible D gene is TRBD2 (6 bases). This CDR3 has 15 residues. Germline CDR1 SGDLS, CDR2 YYNGEE. V lost 2 bases, J lost 2 bases, and 14 bases lay in between. CDR3 in amino acids: CASSVPGLNPYEQYF. DNA for the CDR3: TGTGCCAGCAGCGTCCCCGGACTAAACCCCTACGAGCAGTACTTC. Complete variable domain (other parts from reference TRBV9 and TRBJ2-7): DSGVTQTPKHLITATGQRVTLRCSPRSGDLSVYWYQQSLDQGLQFLIQYYNGEERAKGNILERFSAQQFPDLHSELNLSSLELGDSALYFCASSVPGLNPYEQYFGPGTRLTVT.

This clonotype was counted a few times. The chain has TRBV7-2 and TRBJ1-2; D is undetermined. Germline lookup yields CDR1 SGHTA and CDR2 FQGNSA. V was trimmed by 1 base and J by 8 bases, leaving 8 bases between them. The CDR3 has 12 amino acids. The CDR3 protein is CASSLVPGGYTF. CDR3 bases: TGTGCCAGCAGCTTAGTTCCGGGGGGCTACACCTTC.

The J gene is TRBJ2-1, the V gene TRBV6-1, with D uncertain. V was cut by 8 bases and J by 0 bases, with 14 bases left in between. This CDR3 is built from 15 residues. Germline V gives CDR1 MNHNS, CDR2 SASEGT. CDR3 in DNA: TGTGCCAGCGGGCGACTGTCGAGCTCCTACAATGAGCAGTTCTTC. This sequence encodes CASGRLSSSYNEQFF.

V usage is TRBV12-3 or TRBV12-4 and J usage is TRBJ2-3, with D hard to call. The V end was cut by 7 bases, the J end by 4 bases, with 15 bases between. This CDR3 is built from 14 residues. The CDR3 spells CASTDPHHSDTQYF. CDR3 nucleotides: TGTGCCAGCACCGATCCCCACCATTCAGATACGCAGTATTTT.

This clonotype was seen ten or more times. The chain recombines TRBV12-3 or TRBV12-4 with TRBJ1-2, with 10 positions matching TRBD1. This CDR3 spans 13 amino acids. Germline trimming cut 6 bases from V and 8 bases from J; bases unmatched to any gene: 6. The CDR3 loop is CASSQDRGRGYTF. The CDR3 DNA follows: TGTGCCAGCAGCCAAGACAGGGGGCGAGGCTACACCTTC.

The chain recombines TRBV20-1 with TRBJ2-5; D may correspond to TRBD1 or TRBD2 (5 bases each). CDR1 and CDR2 (germline): DFQATT, SNEGSKA (reference sequence). Trimming removed 8 bases from V and 4 bases from J, with 8 bases in between. The length of the CDR3 is 10 residues. The CDR3 here is CSWGRETQYF. The CDR3 nucleotides read TGCAGTTGGGGGAGAGAGACCCAGTACTTC.

For this clonotype: One end of the junction is discordant with germline, which a read error may explain. DNA for the CDR3: TGCGCCGGCAGCCAACTAGCCCCAACAGGCAGTGAGCAGTTCTTC. This translates into CAGSQLAPTGSEQFF. The chain links TRBV5-1 to TRBJ2-1; D may be TRBD2 (6 bases). Germline CDR1 is SGHRS and CDR2 is YFSETQ. CDR3 length: 15 amino acids.

This clonotype was detected ten times or more. V gene TRBV9 combines with J gene TRBJ2-1, with a tentative D call TRBD2 (5 bases). CDR1 SGDLS and CDR2 YYNGEE come from the germline V gene. This CDR3 has 15 amino acids. Trimming took 4 bases from V and 4 from J, leaving 15 bases between them. DNA for the CDR3: TGTGCCAGCAGCTTCAGCGGTCTACCTTACAATGAGCAGTTCTTC. This translates into CASSFSGLPYNEQFF.

This chain joins TRBV6-1 and TRBJ1-4, with a possible D match to TRBD1 (5 bases). V was shortened by 8 bases and J by 8 bases, with 18 bases between the two germline ends. Germline CDR1 is MNHNS and CDR2 is SASEGT. There are 14 residues in the CDR3. CDR3 in amino acids: CASGGGILREKLFF. As DNA, the CDR3 is TGTGCCAGCGGGGGAGGGATCCTTAGGGAAAAACTGTTTTTT.